This TCR beta chain comes out of a study of shared clonotypes between healthy human individuals. The naive CD8 subset, CD45RO-negative cells positively selected for CCR7, excluded terminally differentiated effector memory CD45RA+ cells. The study enrolled healthy HIV-negative adults without recent acute infections or vaccinations as donors. Some clones are missing from TCRdb's copy, which holds only in-frame ones; the method was immunoSEQ multiplex PCR. The table has about 2.2 million clones, 93% seen once. Germline CDR1 is MNHEY and CDR2 is SMNVEV (reference sequence). CDR3 length equals 13 residues. V was shortened by 3 bases and J by 0 bases, with 6 bases between the two germline ends. About this clone: Other nucleotide sequences from this sample produce the same CDR3.

The chain has TRBV27 and TRBJ2-7; D remains unclear. Sample: naive CD8+ T cells from PBMCs. This TCR derives from a young man in good health. Some clones in this sample may be carry-over from other donors' samples. Written as DNA, the CDR3 is TGTGCCAGCAGTTTTCCAGACTCCTACGAGCAGTACTTC. This sequence encodes CASSFPDSYEQYF.